These T cell receptor beta chains were read from a single sample in a study of cytomegalovirus exposure and HLA in healthy donors. Sequencing used immunoSEQ multiplex PCR; TCRdb keeps in-frame clones, though not all of them. The sample lists 110,000 to 150,000 clones; around 76% were seen once. The material sequenced was PBMCs. Source of these receptors: a male donor in good health and CMV-seronegative. Both conserved end residues are part of each CDR3. D genes are given only for firm matches. The size entry is marked missing in some rows and otherwise reads once, few, many or a size class.

clone size: NA; D gene: NA; V gene: TRBV7-7; J gene: TRBJ2-5; CDR3 DNA: TGTGCTAGCAGCTTAGTGGCTCAAGAGACCCAGTACTTC; CDR3 protein: CASSLVAQETQYF
clone size: once; D gene: TRBD2; V gene: TRBV6-5; J gene: TRBJ2-7; CDR3 DNA: TGTGCCAGCAGTTACTCGAGAGAGCGGGGGGGTTACGAGCAGTACTTC; CDR3 protein: CASSYSRERGGYEQYF
clone size: NA; D gene: TRBD1; V gene: TRBV5-1; J gene: TRBJ1-2; CDR3 DNA: TGCGCCAGCAGCCCGGGACAGATGTGGGAAAACTATGGCTACACCTTC; CDR3 protein: CASSPGQMWENYGYTF
clone size: NA; D gene: NA; V gene: TRBV27; J gene: TRBJ2-7; CDR3 DNA: TGTGCCAGCAGTTGGCTAGCGAAAGATGACGAGCAGTACTTC; CDR3 protein: CASSWLAKDDEQYF
clone size: few; D gene: NA; V gene: TRBV18; J gene: TRBJ2-7; CDR3 DNA: TGTGCCAGCTCACCAGCGGCTAGATCCTACGAGCAGTACTTC; CDR3 protein: CASSPAARSYEQYF
clone size: NA; D gene: NA; V gene: TRBV5-1; J gene: TRBJ2-1; CDR3 DNA: TGCGCCAGCAGCTTGAATGTAGCCAATGAGCAGTTCTTC; CDR3 protein: CASSLNVANEQFF
clone size: NA; D gene: TRBD1; V gene: TRBV27; J gene: TRBJ1-1; CDR3 DNA: TGTGCCAGCAGTGAAACTCAGGGGGCTGGTGAAGCTTTCTTT; CDR3 protein: CASSETQGAGEAFF
clone size: NA; D gene: NA; V gene: TRBV7-2; J gene: TRBJ2-7; CDR3 DNA: TGTGCCAGCAGCTTGGGAGGTCCCTACGAGCAGTACTTC; CDR3 protein: CASSLGGPYEQYF
clone size: once; D gene: TRBD1; V gene: TRBV10-2; J gene: TRBJ2-1; CDR3 DNA: TGCGCCAGCAGCCCGGACAGGGTATACGGTGAGCAGTTCTTC; CDR3 protein: CASSPDRVYGEQFF
clone size: NA; D gene: NA; V gene: TRBV6-5; J gene: TRBJ1-4; CDR3 DNA: TGTGCCAGCAGTTCGGGACTGGGCCGTGAAAAACTGTTTTTT; CDR3 protein: CASSSGLGREKLFF
clone size: few; D gene: NA; V gene: TRBV18; J gene: TRBJ2-7; CDR3 DNA: TGTGCCAGCTCACCCCCGGGTGCCGAGCAGTACTTC; CDR3 protein: CASSPPGAEQYF
clone size: NA; D gene: TRBD1; V gene: TRBV10-3; J gene: TRBJ1-6; CDR3 DNA: TGTGCCACTGGGACAGCGTCTCCACTCTATAATTCACCCCTCCACTTT; CDR3 protein: CATGTASPLYNSPLHF
clone size: NA; D gene: TRBD1; V gene: TRBV6-5; J gene: TRBJ1-1; CDR3 DNA: TGTTCCAGCAGTTACTCGGGACAGGGGGCGACTGAAGCTTTCTTT; CDR3 protein: CSSSYSGQGATEAFF
clone size: NA; D gene: TRBD2; V gene: TRBV30; J gene: TRBJ2-3; CDR3 DNA: TGTGCCTGGAGTTTTTACCGGACTAGCGGGGGCACAGATACGCAGTATTTT; CDR3 protein: CAWSFYRTSGGTDTQYF
clone size: NA; D gene: TRBD1; V gene: TRBV11-2; J gene: TRBJ1-2; CDR3 DNA: TGTGCCAGCAGCTTAGACTTATCCTGGGGGACAGGGGAGTATGGCTACACCTTC; CDR3 protein: CASSLDLSWGTGEYGYTF
clone size: NA; D gene: NA; V gene: TRBV7-9; J gene: TRBJ2-3; CDR3 DNA: TGTGCCAGCAGCTTAGGTCATTTGAGGAACCCCGTCACAGATACGCAGTATTTT; CDR3 protein: CASSLGHLRNPVTDTQYF
clone size: NA; D gene: NA; V gene: TRBV30; J gene: TRBJ1-5; CDR3 DNA: TGTGCCTGGAGTGTACAGGTTTCCAATCAGCCCCAGCATTTT; CDR3 protein: CAWSVQVSNQPQHF
clone size: once; D gene: NA; V gene: TRBV19; J gene: TRBJ2-2; CDR3 DNA: TGTGCCAGTAGTTCCCCTGGTGGGGCTGGCCCCGGGGAGCTGTTTTTT; CDR3 protein: CASSSPGGAGPGELFF
clone size: once; D gene: NA; V gene: TRBV18; J gene: TRBJ2-5; CDR3 DNA: TGTGCCAGCGCCCGGGAGCAGGGCACGCAGACCCAGTACTTC; CDR3 protein: CASAREQGTQTQYF
clone size: NA; D gene: NA; V gene: TRBV7-8; J gene: TRBJ2-7; CDR3 DNA: TGTGCCAGCAGCCAGACTATTTCCTACGAGCAGTACTTC; CDR3 protein: CASSQTISYEQYF
clone size: NA; D gene: TRBD1; V gene: TRBV13; J gene: TRBJ2-7; CDR3 DNA: TGTGCCAGCAAACGGACAGGGGGATCCTACGAGCAGTACTTC; CDR3 protein: CASKRTGGSYEQYF
clone size: NA; D gene: TRBD2; V gene: TRBV12-5; J gene: TRBJ2-3; CDR3 DNA: TGTGCTAGTGGTGGGGCTAGCGGGAGGGTTGCAGATACGCAGTATTTT; CDR3 protein: CASGGASGRVADTQYF
clone size: few; D gene: NA; V gene: TRBV6-1; J gene: TRBJ2-2; CDR3 DNA: TGTGCCAGCAGTGAAGACAAGACTGGACAGCTTAACACCGGGGAGCTGTTTTTT; CDR3 protein: CASSEDKTGQLNTGELFF
clone size: NA; D gene: TRBD1; V gene: TRBV27; J gene: TRBJ2-7; CDR3 DNA: TGTGCCAGCAGTTTATCGGGTACGGCAGGGGGCCTCGAGCAGTACTTC; CDR3 protein: CASSLSGTAGGLEQYF
clone size: NA; D gene: NA; V gene: TRBV13; J gene: TRBJ2-3; CDR3 DNA: TGTGCCAGCAGCTCCCCGGAGCAGAGTACGCAGTATTTT; CDR3 protein: CASSSPEQSTQYF
clone size: NA; D gene: NA; V gene: TRBV13; J gene: TRBJ1-5; CDR3 DNA: TGTGCCAGCAGCAGCCGGGGGGATCAGCCCCAGCATTTT; CDR3 protein: CASSSRGDQPQHF
clone size: NA; D gene: TRBD2; V gene: TRBV4-2; J gene: TRBJ2-3; CDR3 DNA: TGTGCCAGCAGCCAAGTCGGTCTCGGGGGGTCAGATACGCAGTATTTT; CDR3 protein: CASSQVGLGGSDTQYF
clone size: NA; D gene: TRBD1; V gene: TRBV4-1; J gene: TRBJ1-1; CDR3 DNA: TGCGCCAGCTGCCAAGTCGGGACAGAGTACCTAATCACTGAAGCTTTCTTT; CDR3 protein: CASCQVGTEYLITEAFF
clone size: NA; D gene: TRBD2; V gene: TRBV6-5; J gene: TRBJ2-1; CDR3 DNA: TGTGCCAGCAGACGGGGGGGGAATGAGCAGTTCTTC; CDR3 protein: CASRRGGNEQFF
clone size: NA; D gene: TRBD1; V gene: TRBV18; J gene: TRBJ1-2; CDR3 DNA: TGTGCCAGCTCACCAGGCGGAAACAGGGGGTCCTATGGCTACACCTTC; CDR3 protein: CASSPGGNRGSYGYTF
clone size: NA; D gene: TRBD1; V gene: TRBV9; J gene: TRBJ2-3; CDR3 DNA: TGTGCCAGCAGCGTACAGGGGGCAGATACGCAGTATTTT; CDR3 protein: CASSVQGADTQYF
clone size: NA; D gene: NA; V gene: TRBV30; J gene: TRBJ1-1; CDR3 DNA: TGTGCCTGGAGGTGGAGGGGTCGCACTGAAGCTTTCTTT; CDR3 protein: CAWRWRGRTEAFF
clone size: NA; D gene: TRBD2; V gene: TRBV7-7; J gene: TRBJ2-1; CDR3 DNA: TGTGCTAGCAGCTTAGCGGGGACTCCTTCCTACAATGAGCAGTTCTTC; CDR3 protein: CASSLAGTPSYNEQFF
clone size: NA; D gene: NA; V gene: TRBV5-1; J gene: TRBJ2-7; CDR3 DNA: TGCGCCAGCAGCTGGTTAGACATCTCCTACGAGCAGTACTTC; CDR3 protein: CASSWLDISYEQYF
clone size: NA; D gene: TRBD1; V gene: TRBV2; J gene: TRBJ2-7; CDR3 DNA: TGTGCCAGCAGTGACAGGGGGTTCTCCTACGAGCAGTACTTC; CDR3 protein: CASSDRGFSYEQYF
clone size: NA; D gene: NA; V gene: TRBV5-1; J gene: TRBJ1-1; CDR3 DNA: TGCGCCAGCAGCCCCATTCCGAGCACTGAAGCTTTCTTT; CDR3 protein: CASSPIPSTEAFF
clone size: NA; D gene: NA; V gene: TRBV7-3; J gene: TRBJ2-7; CDR3 DNA: TGTGCCAGCAGCTTAGCAGGGTTATACGAGCAGTACTTC; CDR3 protein: CASSLAGLYEQYF
clone size: NA; D gene: TRBD2; V gene: TRBV19; J gene: TRBJ2-7; CDR3 DNA: TGTGCCAGTAGGCAACTAGCGGGAGAGAACGAGCAGTACTTC; CDR3 protein: CASRQLAGENEQYF
clone size: NA; D gene: TRBD1; V gene: TRBV18; J gene: TRBJ2-6; CDR3 DNA: TGTGCCAGCTCACCAGCACGGGACAGATCCTCTGGGGCCAACGTCCTGACTTTC; CDR3 protein: CASSPARDRSSGANVLTF